This T cell receptor beta chain derives from a study of PD-1 blockade in mismatch repair-deficient tumors. In the study overall: All were previously treated, progressing patients with about a dozen mismatch repair-deficient cancer types. Findings and limits, study-wide: After pembrolizumab, tumor-resident clones rose rapidly, then generally contracted before radiologic responses.

About this clone: Antigen: not known.

Trimming removed 2 bases from V and 4 bases from J; junction bases left unmatched: 6. CDR3 size: 15 residues. Looked up from germline, CDR1 is SGDLS and CDR2 is YYNGEE. All patients were mismatch repair deficient, assessed by either PCR or immunohistochemistry. TCRs were sequenced from a few patients responding to pembrolizumab. Clones were sequenced by immunoSEQ multiplex PCR, and TCRdb holds only the in-frame ones, with some missing. The table lists 130,000 or so clones, about 85% of them singletons, with about 14% in the top ten. The chain is built from TRBV9 and TRBJ2-3; the match to TRBD1 covers 8 bases. This sample comprised peripheral blood, obtained 44 weeks after starting pembrolizumab. This TCR derives from an adult with mismatch repair-deficient cancer. The CDR3 coding sequence is TGTGCCAGCAGCGTGAGGACAGGGTCCGCAGATACGCAGTATTTT. Protein sequence: CASSVRTGSADTQYF.